Below, one TCR beta chain is given with its context. Its target is not known. After isolation, RNA underwent reverse transcription to generate cDNA as the sequencing template. TCRdb keeps only in-frame clones here, not all; method: immunoSEQ multiplex PCR. The sample contains 130,000 to 150,000 clones, more than 45% of which appear only once. The data derive from a study of CD8+ T cells in alopecia areata. Background on the study: Treated patients were given 5 to 10 mg oral tofacitinib twice daily. Whole-study findings and limits: Patients displayed less clarity in TCR sharing than mice, a finding possibly related to HLA.

Trimming stripped 2 bases from V and 6 bases from J, with 13 bases between. CDR1 and CDR2 from the germline V gene are MGHRA and YSYEKL. The CDR3 sequence is 14 residues long. The sequenced material came from CD4+ T cells sorted from blood. V gene TRBV4-1 combines with J gene TRBJ1-2; tentative D call: TRBD1 (6 bases). This sequence originates from a human donor with alopecia areata. Written as DNA, the CDR3 is TGCGCCAGCAGCCAACCCGGGCAGGGGAATGGCTACACCTTC. Protein product: CASSQPGQGNGYTF.